These 16 T cell receptor beta chains were sequenced from one sample in a study of blood T cell repertoires in COVID-19. Repertoires were generated with immunoSEQ multiplex PCR, while TCRdb's copy carries only in-frame clones and drops some. The sample shows 150,000 to 180,000 clones, 80% of them seen only once. The sequencing sample was made of peripheral blood. The receptors come from a man between 60 and 75 years old with acute or convalescent COVID-19.

The chain combines TRBV7-2 with TRBJ1-5; D is ambiguous. V was trimmed by 2 bases and J by 7 bases, leaving 9 bases between them. This CDR3 is 13 amino acids long. Germline CDR1 SGHTA, CDR2 FQGNSA. The CDR3 is CASSLSHPQPQHF. Here the CDR3 DNA reads TGTGCCAGCAGCTTAAGCCATCCCCAGCCCCAGCATTTT.

V usage is TRBV6-5 and J usage is TRBJ1-6; possibly TRBD1 for D (5 bases). The CDR3 is 15 amino acids. Trimming shortened V by 2 bases and J by 3 bases, and 8 bases separated the two germline ends. Per germline, CDR1 MNHEY and CDR2 SVGAGI. This CDR3 reads CASSYDSLYNSPLHF. CDR3 nucleotide sequence: TGTGCCAGCAGTTACGACAGCCTCTATAATTCACCCCTCCACTTT.

The chain employs TRBV11-2 and TRBJ2-7; TRBD1 aligns across 10 bases. With 4 bases clipped from V and 4 bases from J, the junction kept 7 bases outside the gene matches. The CDR3 has 15 residues. The germline V gene encodes CDR1 SGHAT and CDR2 FQNNGV. CDR3 residues: CASSSRQGARYEQYF. The CDR3, as DNA: TGTGCCAGCAGCTCTCGACAGGGGGCGCGGTACGAGCAGTACTTC. Using reference TRBV11-2 and TRBJ2-7 for the parts outside the CDR3, the full variable domain is EAGVAQSPRYKIIEKRQSVAFWCNPISGHATLYWYQQILGQGPKLLIQFQNNGVVDDSQLPKDRFSAERLKGVDSTLKIQPAKLEDSAVYLCASSSRQGARYEQYFGPGTRLTVT.

The chain uses TRBV19 and TRBJ2-1, with D possibly matching TRBD2 (6 bases). The V end was cut by 7 bases, the J end by 9 bases, with 16 bases between. Germline V lookup: CDR1 LNHDA, CDR2 SQIVND (reference sequence). The CDR3 sequence is 13 residues long. The CDR3 DNA reads as TGTGCCAGTAATGGCGGGGTATCCCCTGAGCAGTTCTTC. It is translated as CASNGGVSPEQFF.

The chain carries TRBV6-5 and TRBJ1-2; weak D call: TRBD1 (5 bases). This CDR3 comprises 14 residues. Germline CDR1 MNHEY, CDR2 SVGAGI. V was pared by 6 bases and J by 0 bases, with 11 bases between. The CDR3 here is CASRGGTSNYGYTF. In DNA, the CDR3 is TGTGCCAGCAGGGGGGGGACCTCTAACTATGGCTACACCTTC.

The CDR3 spells CATSRGDSPNSPLHF. The CDR3 DNA is TGTGCCACCAGCAGAGGGGACAGTCCAAATTCACCCCTCCACTTT. The chain combines TRBV15 with TRBJ1-6; the match to TRBD1 covers 7 bases. The V gene end was trimmed by 1 base and the J gene end by 7 bases; junction bases not matched to a gene: 4. Germline CDR1 LNHNV, CDR2 YYDKDF (reference sequence). The CDR3 runs 15 residues.

J is TRBJ1-3 and V is TRBV19, with 7 positions matching TRBD1. This CDR3 spans 15 amino acids. The germline gives CDR1 LNHDA, CDR2 SQIVND (reference sequence). V was clipped by 8 bases and J by 4 bases; unmatched bases: 11. CDR3: CASSPLTGRGNTIYF. The DNA for the CDR3 is TGTGCCAGTTCCCCTCTGACAGGGCGAGGAAACACCATATATTTT.

The chain uses TRBV5-1 and TRBJ2-5, with D possibly matching TRBD1 (6 bases). Trimming stripped 4 bases from V and 1 base from J, with 11 bases between. The CDR3 spans 14 residues. Germline lookup yields CDR1 SGHRS and CDR2 YFSETQ. The CDR3 sequence: CASSLQGPQETQYF. The CDR3 nucleotides are TGCGCCAGCAGCCTGCAGGGGCCCCAAGAGACCCAGTACTTC.

The J gene is TRBJ2-3, the V gene TRBV7-2; 7 bases map to TRBD2. V lost 5 bases and J lost 4; bases outside the gene matches: 9. The CDR3 runs to 15 residues. The germline gives CDR1 SGHTA, CDR2 FQGNSA. The DNA of the CDR3 is TGTGCCAGCAGCCAAGCGGGACCCGCCGCAGATACGCAGTATTTT. The encoded protein is CASSQAGPAADTQYF.

V usage is TRBV28 and J usage is TRBJ1-2; D is perhaps TRBD1 (6 bases). V was trimmed by 4 bases and J by 2 bases, leaving 14 bases between them. Germline assignment: CDR1 MDHEN and CDR2 SYDVKM. This CDR3 region has 15 residues. DNA of the CDR3: TGTGCCAGCAGTTCCCAGACCAGGGGCAACTATGGCTACACCTTC. Translation gives CASSSQTRGNYGYTF.

To note about this clone: The identical CDR3 is also encoded by other nucleotide sequences in the sample. The V and J genes are TRBV5-6 and TRBJ1-5; weak D call: TRBD1 (5 bases). Germline V gene data show CDR1 as SGHDT and CDR2 as YYEEEE. The V and J ends lost 0 bases and 4 bases respectively, with 11 bases between them. The CDR3 extends over 15 amino acids. Written as DNA, the CDR3 is TGTGCCAGCAGCTTGGGTCAGGGTCTTAATCAGCCCCAGCATTTT. It codes for CASSLGQGLNQPQHF.

V and J are TRBV9 and TRBJ2-1; TRBD2 matches 9 bases. Germline V gene lookup returns CDR1 SGDLS and CDR2 YYNGEE. This CDR3 is built from 15 residues. V lost 0 bases, J lost 5 bases, and 3 bases stayed unmatched. The CDR3 spells CASSVVLAGDNEQFF. In nucleotides, the CDR3 is TGTGCCAGCAGCGTAGTACTAGCGGGCGACAATGAGCAGTTCTTC.

The rearrangement links TRBV9 to TRBJ2-1; no reliable D call. From germline, CDR1 is SGDLS and CDR2 YYNGEE. The CDR3 runs 14 residues. V was trimmed by 0 bases and J by 2 bases, leaving 6 bases between them. DNA of the CDR3: TGTGCCAGCAGCGTAGTTCTAACCTACAATGAGCAGTTCTTC. Its translation: CASSVVLTYNEQFF.

V usage is TRBV13 and J usage is TRBJ1-1, with D maybe TRBD1 (6 bases). V gave up 3 bases and J gave up 0 bases, with 17 bases separating them. CDR1 is PRHDT and CDR2 is FYEKMQ in the germline V gene (reference sequence). The CDR3 consists of 17 residues. CDR3 sequence reads: CASSFTGYLRLNTEAFF. In DNA, the CDR3 is TGTGCCAGCAGCTTCACAGGGTATTTGAGGTTGAACACTGAAGCTTTCTTT.

This clone appeared once. V and J are TRBV6-2 or TRBV6-3 and TRBJ2-3, with 13 nucleotides matching TRBD2. The trim removed 5 bases at V and 8 bases at J, leaving 10 bases unmatched. Looked up from germline, CDR1 is MNHEY and CDR2 is SVGEGT. The CDR3 consists of 16 residues. The CDR3 is CASSQGLAGRGVTQYF. Written as DNA, the CDR3 is TGTGCCAGCAGTCAGGGACTAGCGGGGCGGGGCGTTACGCAGTATTTT.

In DNA, the CDR3 is TGTGCCAGCAGCTTGGAGGCGGGCCCCTACGAGCAGTACTTC. Translated, it gives CASSLEAGPYEQYF. This sequence joins TRBV7-2 and TRBJ2-7, with a possible D match to TRBD2 (5 bases). Trimming removed 3 bases at V and 2 bases at J, with 11 bases between. This CDR3 is built from 14 residues. CDR1 and CDR2 (germline): SGHTA, FQGNSA.